The 27 T cell receptor beta chains reported below all come from one sample, sequenced in a study of T-cell reconstitution after alpha-beta-depleted transplantation in children. Unique molecular identifiers tagged the TCRbeta library. TCRdb re-called the PCR reads through MiXCR, storing one row per CDR3 protein. The top ten clones hold 28% of a sample with about 980,000 distinct CDR3 sequences, 25% to 30% of them seen once. This sample comprised PBMCs, mostly from graft donor cells, obtained 360 days after TCRalphabeta/CD19-depleted stem cell transplant. The receptors were sampled from a boy under three years old who had a stem cell transplant for SCID, so the T cells may come from the graft donor.

The chain recombines TRBV12-3 or TRBV12-4 with TRBJ2-7, with D possibly being TRBD1 (5 bases). The germline V and J ends were trimmed by 1 base and 5 bases, with 12 bases remaining between them. The CDR3 consists of 14 residues. The CDR3 DNA follows: TGTGCCAGCAGTTTAGTTCAGGGTTTGGACGAGCAGTACTTC. This codes for CASSLVQGLDEQYF.

This clonotype has just one count. Without the conserved terminal phenylalanine or tryptophan, this CDR3 likely stems from a read error. J is TRBJ2-1 and V is TRBV5-1, with TRBD2 matching over 7 bases. Per germline, CDR1 SGHRS and CDR2 YFSETQ. V gave up 3 bases and J gave up 10 bases; unmatched junction bases: 10. The length of the CDR3 is 14 residues. CDR3 DNA sequence: TGCGCCAGCAGCTCCGGGACTATCGGGGGAGAGCAGTTCTAC. This translates into CASSSGTIGGEQFY.

This chain connects TRBV30 to TRBJ2-7, with D hard to call. This CDR3 is built from 13 residues. Looked up from germline, CDR1 is GTSNPN and CDR2 is SVGIG (reference sequence). The V end lost 1 base, the J end lost 4 bases, and 11 bases lay between the germline ends. The CDR3 here is CAWSASGPYEQYF. As DNA, the CDR3 is TGTGCCTGGAGTGCGTCTGGGCCTTACGAGCAGTACTTC.

The table lists this clonotype with a few counts. The chain couples TRBV12-3 or TRBV12-4 to TRBJ2-7, with 8 bases lining up with TRBD2. CDR3 length: 15 residues. The junction had 7 bases not matched to a gene; V was cut back by 5 bases and J by 1 base. The CDR3 is CASSATSDRSYEQYF. CDR3 nucleotides: TGTGCCAGCAGTGCGACTAGCGATCGGTCCTACGAGCAGTACTTC.

This rearrangement joins TRBV7-2 to TRBJ2-3; D is ambiguous. The CDR3 totals 17 residues. V shed 2 bases and J shed 6 bases, with 21 bases lying between them. Germline V lookup: CDR1 SGHTA, CDR2 FQGNSA. CDR3 nucleotide sequence: TGTGCCAGCAGCTTATCTTCTGGCCCACATGGCTCCGATACGCAGTATTTT. It translates to CASSLSSGPHGSDTQYF. Full variable domain (outside the CDR3, taken from reference TRBV7-2 and TRBJ2-3): GAGVSQSPSNKVTEKGKDVELRCDPISGHTALYWYRQSLGQGLEFLIYFQGNSAPDKSGLPSDRFSAERTGGSVSTLTIQRTQQEDSAVYLCASSLSSGPHGSDTQYFGPGTRLTVL.

This clonotype was counted a few times. The chain couples TRBV4-2 to TRBJ2-1, with D perhaps TRBD2 (6 bases). CDR3 size: 16 residues. The germline V and J ends were trimmed by 1 base and 8 bases, with 18 bases remaining between them. CDR1 LGHNA and CDR2 YNFKEQ come from the germline V gene. CDR3 loop: CASSQGPGLRGDEQFF. In DNA form, the CDR3 reads TGTGCCAGCAGCCAAGGGCCGGGACTCCGGGGTGATGAGCAGTTCTTC.

The V call is TRBV12-3 or TRBV12-4, the J call TRBJ1-4, with 7 bases fitting TRBD1. This CDR3 is built from 13 residues. J gave up 7 bases and V 3 bases, and 2 bases lay outside the gene matches. The chain's CDR3 is CASSLGQIEKLFF. The CDR3 coding sequence is TGTGCCAGCAGTTTGGGACAGATTGAAAAACTGTTTTTT.

The table lists this clonotype with a few counts. V is TRBV5-1 and J is TRBJ2-1, with 10 nucleotides matching TRBD1. This CDR3 has 17 amino acids. With V trimmed by 2 bases and J by 7 bases, 12 bases remained unmatched. From germline, CDR1 is SGHRS and CDR2 YFSETQ. CDR3 in DNA: TGCGCCAGCAGCTTCCCGTCAACGGGACAGGGGAGGAATGAGCAGTTCTTC. Translating gives CASSFPSTGQGRNEQFF.

The chain uses TRBV12-3 or TRBV12-4 and TRBJ2-7, with 8 bases identical to TRBD2. J gave up 4 bases and V 5 bases, and 13 bases lay outside the gene matches. The CDR3 covers 16 residues. In DNA, the CDR3 is TGTGCCAGCAGTCCGCGACTCGGGGGGGGCGGGTACGAGCAGTACTTC. It specifies CASSPRLGGGGYEQYF.

The chain uses TRBV12-5 and TRBJ2-1; the match to TRBD1 covers 10 bases. The CDR3 is made up of 16 amino acids. Germline V gives CDR1 LGHNT, CDR2 FRNRAP. The V segment lost 6 bases and the J segment 2 bases; nucleotides outside the gene matches: 7. CDR3 sequence reads: CASGPGTGAPYNEQFF. DNA of the CDR3: TGTGCTAGTGGCCCCGGGACAGGGGCTCCCTACAATGAGCAGTTCTTC.

This chain uses TRBV20-1 with TRBJ2-7; D is perhaps TRBD1 (6 bases). Germline V CDR1 and CDR2: DFQATT, SNEGSKA (reference sequence). The CDR3 runs 13 residues. Trimming took 3 bases from V and 2 from J, leaving 11 bases between them. CDR3 region: CSARDRLTYEQYF. The CDR3 region has the DNA TGCAGTGCTAGGGACAGACTTACCTACGAGCAGTACTTC.

This clonotype came up a few times. The chain links TRBV7-6 to TRBJ1-1; TRBD1 might be the D (5 bases). Germline V gene lookup returns CDR1 SGHVS and CDR2 FNYEAQ. The V gene lost 5 bases and the J gene lost 1 base, with 14 bases spanning the gap. This CDR3 region has 15 residues. The CDR3 region is CASSPTGRTNTEAFF. CDR3 bases: TGTGCCAGCAGCCCTACGGGACGGACGAACACTGAAGCTTTCTTT.

The rearrangement joins TRBV7-3 to TRBJ2-7; 8 positions match TRBD1. CDR3 length: 15 amino acids. Unmatched junction bases numbered 11, after V lost 5 bases and J lost 5 bases. CDR1 is SGHTA, CDR2 FQGTGA, per germline. The CDR3 protein is CASSPQGASFHEQYF. The CDR3 bases are TGTGCCAGCAGCCCCCAGGGGGCGTCCTTCCACGAGCAGTACTTC. Using reference TRBV7-3 and TRBJ2-7 for the parts outside the CDR3, the full variable domain is GAGVSQTPSNKVTEKGKYVELRCDPISGHTALYWYRQSLGQGPEFLIYFQGTGAADDSGLPNDRFFAVRPEGSVSTLKIQRTERGDSAVYLCASSPQGASFHEQYFGPGTRLTVT.

J is TRBJ1-2 and V is TRBV6-5, with 7 bases fitting TRBD1. J gave up 3 bases and V 4 bases, and 5 bases lay outside the gene matches. The CDR3 length is 14 residues. From germline, CDR1 is MNHEY and CDR2 SVGAGI. The CDR3 DNA reads TGTGCCAGCAGTTTTCGACAGGGAGACTATGGCTACACCTTC. The encoded protein is CASSFRQGDYGYTF.

In its sample, this clonotype was seen a few times. This chain uses TRBV4-1 with TRBJ2-5; perhaps TRBD2 as D (7 bases). The V end was cut by 6 bases, the J end by 5 bases, with 19 bases between. Germline CDR1 is MGHRA and CDR2 is YSYEKL. CDR3 length: 15 residues. As DNA, the CDR3 is TGCGCCAGCAGTCACAAGGGGGGGCCGGATGAGACCCAGTACTTC. This encodes CASSHKGGPDETQYF.

This clonotype was observed at least ten times. The chain combines TRBV20-1 with TRBJ1-5; D call uncertain. V lost 3 bases to trimming and J lost 5 bases, with 11 bases between them. Germline V gene data show CDR1 as DFQATT and CDR2 as SNEGSKA (reference sequence). CDR3 size: 13 residues. This chain's CDR3 is CSARVDIHQPQHF. DNA for the CDR3: TGCAGTGCTAGGGTCGACATACATCAGCCCCAGCATTTT.

The rearrangement links TRBV19 to TRBJ1-1; 7 bases are shared with TRBD1. CDR1 is LNHDA, CDR2 SQIVND, per germline (reference sequence). The CDR3 sequence is 14 residues long. J lost 5 bases, V lost 6 bases, and 9 bases had no gene match. The CDR3 DNA reads as TGTGCCAGTAGGCCGACAGGGTATACGACTGAAGCTTTCTTT. The encoded protein is CASRPTGYTTEAFF.

The chain carries TRBV5-1 and TRBJ2-7; no clear D. The CDR3 sequence is 13 residues long. The V end was cut by 0 bases, the J end by 9 bases, with 13 bases between. CDR1 and CDR2 from the germline V gene are SGHRS and YFSETQ. CDR3 DNA sequence: TGCGCCAGCAGCTTGGTTAAGGAGATGGGGCAGTACTTC. This codes for CASSLVKEMGQYF.

This clonotype showed up just a few times. The chain recombines TRBV25-1 with TRBJ2-7, with 9 positions matching TRBD1. The germline V gene encodes CDR1 MGHDK and CDR2 SYGVNS. The CDR3 has 17 residues. Unmatched junction bases numbered 11, after V lost 3 bases and J lost 2 bases. In DNA form, the CDR3 reads TGTGCCAGCAGTGACTCCTCCACCGGGACAGGGCCCTACGAGCAGTACTTC. Protein: CASSDSSTGTGPYEQYF.

This clonotype has only a few counts. J is TRBJ2-1 and V is TRBV15; 10 bases agree with TRBD2. CDR1 is LNHNV, CDR2 YYDKDF, per germline (reference sequence). V shed 4 bases and J 4 bases; nucleotides not matched to a gene: 7. The CDR3 is made up of 16 amino acids. The CDR3 protein is CATSTPGAGGYNEQFF. The CDR3 DNA reads TGTGCCACCAGCACCCCGGGAGCGGGGGGGTACAATGAGCAGTTCTTC.

The V call is TRBV4-1, the J call TRBJ2-1; D possibly corresponds to TRBD2 (5 bases). The CDR3 has 15 residues. V was cut by 4 bases and J by 6 bases, with 16 bases left in between. Per germline, CDR1 MGHRA and CDR2 YSYEKL. The CDR3 loop reads CASSRGLFPGNEQFF. CDR3 in DNA: TGCGCCAGCAGCCGCGGACTTTTCCCGGGCAATGAGCAGTTCTTC.

This clonotype was observed a handful of times. The V call is TRBV5-6, the J call TRBJ2-1; no definite D call. The CDR3 is 16 residues long. Trimming took 0 bases from V and 7 from J, leaving 17 bases between them. Germline V gene data show CDR1 as SGHDT and CDR2 as YYEEEE. CDR3 sequence: CASSLAGPMMGNEQFF. CDR3 DNA: TGTGCCAGCAGCTTGGCTGGACCGATGATGGGGAATGAGCAGTTCTTC.

The table lists this clonotype with a count of one. This chain connects TRBV10-2 to TRBJ2-7, with no clear D. The V gene's germline CDR1 is WSHSY and CDR2 SAAADI. Trimming removed 3 bases at V and 2 bases at J, with 8 bases between. This CDR3 has 13 amino acids. CDR3 amino acids: CASSEGPTYEQYF. The CDR3, as DNA: TGCGCCAGCAGTGAAGGCCCCACCTACGAGCAGTACTTC.

This clonotype was seen more than once but under ten times. The chain recombines TRBV5-1 with TRBJ1-5; D remains ambiguous. The germline V and J ends were trimmed by 5 bases and 9 bases, with 15 bases remaining between them. This CDR3 contains 13 residues. CDR1 and CDR2 (germline): SGHRS, YFSETQ. The CDR3 DNA reads as TGCGCCAGCAGTCGGACGGGCCGATCGCCCCAGCATTTT. Protein sequence: CASSRTGRSPQHF.

This clonotype was observed many times. The junction shows a germline mismatch at one end, possibly a read error. This chain uses TRBV12-3 or TRBV12-4 with TRBJ2-5; D not resolved. CDR3 length: 11 residues. The CDR3, as DNA: TGCGCCAGCAGCATCCAAGAGACCCAGTACTTC. This gives the protein CASSIQETQYF.

The chain joins TRBV7-2 to TRBJ2-5; D is perhaps TRBD1 (6 bases). The CDR3 spans 16 residues. CDR1 and CDR2 from the germline V gene are SGHTA and FQGNSA. V lost 2 bases, J lost 4 bases, and 17 bases lay in between. The CDR3 coding sequence is TGTGCCAGCAGCTTAAGACCGGGACACCAGGGAGAGACCCAGTACTTC. Protein sequence: CASSLRPGHQGETQYF.

This chain uses TRBV7-9 with TRBJ2-1; 9 bases match TRBD2. CDR3 length: 17 residues. J lost 6 bases, V lost 1 base, and 10 bases had no gene match. The germline gives CDR1 SEHNR, CDR2 FQNEAQ (reference sequence). In DNA form, the CDR3 reads TGTGCCAGCAGCTTAGGGGGAGCGGGGGGCCTGACCAATGAGCAGTTCTTC. This sequence encodes CASSLGGAGGLTNEQFF.